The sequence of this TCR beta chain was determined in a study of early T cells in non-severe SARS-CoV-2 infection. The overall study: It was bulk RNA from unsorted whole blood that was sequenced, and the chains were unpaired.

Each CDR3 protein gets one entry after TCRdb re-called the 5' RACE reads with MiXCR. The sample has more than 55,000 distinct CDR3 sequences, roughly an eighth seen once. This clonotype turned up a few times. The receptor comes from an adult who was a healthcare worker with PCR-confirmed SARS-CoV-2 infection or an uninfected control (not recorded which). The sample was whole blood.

CDR3 loop: CSARPAGLYEQYF. The CDR3 nucleotides are TGCAGTGCTCGCCCAGCGGGTCTATACGAGCAGTACTTC. The genes are TRBV20-1 and TRBJ2-7; D is perhaps TRBD2 (6 bases). The CDR3 is 13 residues long. In germline, CDR1 is DFQATT, CDR2 SNEGSKA (reference sequence). Trimming removed 5 bases from V and 4 bases from J, with 15 bases in between.